This TCR beta chain appears in the sequencing data of a study of OX40 agonist ivuxolimab in advanced cancers. Germline trimming cut 2 bases from V and 0 bases from J; bases unmatched to any gene: 10. CDR1 is MNHNS, CDR2 SASEGT, per germline. CDR3 size: 17 residues. Sequencing used immunoSEQ multiplex PCR; TCRdb keeps in-frame clones, though not all of them. This table holds about 71,000 clones, 81% found once. This clonotype was sampled from an adult with an advanced solid tumor such as melanoma, head and neck, liver or kidney cancer. Sequencing used CD4+ or CD8+ T cells sorted from blood, obtained in a trial of the OX40 agonist ivuxolimab. The genes are TRBV6-1 and TRBJ2-7; 7 bases are a match to TRBD1. The CDR3 coding sequence is TGTGCCAGCAGTGAATATGTAGGTTGGGACAGCTCCTACGAGCAGTACTTC. It codes for CASSEYVGWDSSYEQYF.